This T cell receptor (beta chain) was recorded in a study of identical twins. Study findings and constraints: Beta out-of-frame sequences showed weaker excess sharing between twins. Out-of-frame alpha sequences common to twins exhibited an excess of low generation probability. Zero-insertion analyses could be partly confounded by invariant MAIT and iNKT cells. Abundant beta clonotypes from cord blood had fewer insertions, unlike memory repertoires, which showed none.

With regard to this clonotype: Antigen: not known.

TCRdb ran MiXCR on the 5' RACE reads and lists one entry per CDR3 protein. This repertoire shows some 570,000 distinct CDR3 sequences, about 22% found once; its top ten account for about 0.48%. These same records also appear under a second study, on yellow fever vaccine responses in identical twins.

The TCR comes from a woman under 30 in good health. Sequenced: CD4+ T cells sorted from blood.

The CDR3 spells CASSVLLVGEQFF. DNA of the CDR3: TGTGCCAGCAGTGTCCTGCTAGTCGGTGAGCAGTTCTTC. The genes are TRBV2 and TRBJ2-1; D gene unclear. This CDR3 region has 13 residues. Trimming removed 4 bases at V and 9 bases at J, with 13 bases between. Germline CDR1 SNHLY, CDR2 FYNNEI.